Here is one TCR beta chain with its context. These data are taken from a study of blood T cell repertoires in COVID-19. Across the study: Samples came from the United States, Italy and Spain, spanning acute and convalescent COVID-19. The cDNA or gDNA used as material had been derived from T cells, B-cell-depleted T cells, or PBMCs.

CDR1 MNHEY and CDR2 SVGAGI come from the germline V gene. The CDR3 extends over 15 amino acids. V dropped 7 bases and J dropped 0; count of bases not matched to a gene: 7. In Seattle, patients joined the study during active infection and were tracked longitudinally. In the original workflow: Quantification of nucleated cells was approximated via reference gene primer amplification. Some clones are missing from TCRdb's copy, which holds only in-frame ones; the method was immunoSEQ multiplex PCR. Clone size and V and J calls were adopted from that table, with D and trimming inferred from the DNA. This sample has around 63,000 clones, with over 75% found just once.

The clonotype comes from a woman aged 60 to 75 with COVID-19, enrolled during active disease. J is TRBJ1-1 and V is TRBV6-5, with TRBD1 identical over 8 bases. Source material: peripheral blood. The CDR3 DNA sequence: TGTGCCAGCACCCGGACAGGGCGGATGAACACTGAAGCTTTCTTT. Residues: CASTRTGRMNTEAFF.